The clone carrying this TCR beta chain was counted only a few times. The sample comes from a study of T-cell reconstitution after alpha-beta-depleted transplantation in children. It was with unique molecular identifiers that the TCRbeta library was prepared. Each CDR3 protein is one row after TCRdb ran MiXCR on the PCR reads. The sample carries approximately 500,000 distinct CDR3 sequences, around 27% recorded once. This CDR3 comprises 13 residues. From germline, CDR1 is SGHRS and CDR2 YFSETQ. Trimming removed 0 bases from V and 4 bases from J, with 6 bases in between. The TCR was taken from a boy under three years old with Wiskott-Aldrich syndrome, due to receive a stem cell transplant. This chain uses TRBV5-1 with TRBJ2-3; D remains ambiguous. Sequenced here: PBMCs, sampled before TCRalphabeta/CD19-depleted stem cell transplant. CDR3 DNA sequence: TGCGCCAGCAGCTTGGCTTCCTCAGATACGCAGTATTTT. As protein: CASSLASSDTQYF. Together with reference TRBV5-1 and TRBJ2-3, the CDR3 gives the full variable domain: KAGVTQTPRYLIKTRGQQVTLSCSPISGHRSVSWYQQTPGQGLQFLFEYFSETQRNKGNFPGRFSGRQFSNSRSEMNVSTLELGDSALYLCASSLASSDTQYFGPGTRLTVL.